Given below is one T cell receptor beta chain in context. As yet, its antigen is unknown. CDR1 and CDR2 from the germline V gene are DFQATT and SNEGSKA (reference sequence). The CDR3 covers 13 residues. The V and J ends lost 3 bases and 7 bases respectively, with 12 bases between them. TCRdb ran MiXCR on the RT-PCR reads and lists one entry per CDR3 protein. The sample shows 500,000 to 600,000 distinct CDR3 sequences, 15% to 20% of them seen only once. The source of the sample is a study of response to subunit inactivated influenza vaccine. Study results and limitations: Few additional T cells are recruited per seasonal influenza vaccination, authors suggested.

The chain combines TRBV20-1 with TRBJ1-4, with D perhaps TRBD1 (5 bases). The specimen comprised CD4+ T cells sorted from PBMCs, sampled 23 months after vaccination. This receptor was identified in a man between 50 and 75 years old who received an inactivated influenza vaccine. CDR3 amino acids: CSASRRVVEKLFF. The CDR3 nucleotides read TGCAGTGCTAGTCGCAGGGTCGTTGAAAAACTGTTTTTT.